This T cell receptor beta chain is drawn from a study of shared clonotypes between healthy human individuals. The overall study: Each donor's CD4 naive and CD4 memory cells filled three plates apiece, CD8 naive two, and CD8 memory one.

The germline V gene encodes CDR1 ENHRY and CDR2 SYGVKD. This CDR3 is built from 14 residues. The V end lost 7 bases, the J end lost 6 bases, and 15 bases lay between the germline ends. Selected positively for CCR7 and CD45RO-negative, naive CD8 cells excluded terminally differentiated effector memory CD45RA+ cells. Healthy and HIV-negative, the adult donors had no recent acute infections or vaccinations. Libraries were prepared by immunoSEQ multiplex PCR; TCRdb keeps only in-frame clonotypes and omits some of them. This table has more than 2 million clones, about 94% appearing once. V gene TRBV10-3 combines with J gene TRBJ1-4; a weak D match, TRBD1 (5 bases). Material for sequencing was naive CD8+ T cells from PBMCs. The TCR originated in a man aged 18-30 years in good health. Some clones in this sample may be carry-over from other donors' samples. The CDR3 reads CAINTGGMDEKLFF. The CDR3, as DNA: TGTGCCATCAACACGGGGGGAATGGATGAAAAACTGTTTTTT.